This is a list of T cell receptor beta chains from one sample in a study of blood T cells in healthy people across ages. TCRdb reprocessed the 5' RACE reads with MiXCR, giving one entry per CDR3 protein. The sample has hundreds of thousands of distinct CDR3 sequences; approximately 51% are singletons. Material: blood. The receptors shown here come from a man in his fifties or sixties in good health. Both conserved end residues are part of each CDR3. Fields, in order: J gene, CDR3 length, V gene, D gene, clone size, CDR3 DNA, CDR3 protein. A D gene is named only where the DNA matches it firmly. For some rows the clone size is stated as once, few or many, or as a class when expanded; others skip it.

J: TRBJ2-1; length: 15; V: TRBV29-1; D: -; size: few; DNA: TGCAGCGTCATGGGGGGACAGAGCTCCTACAATGAGCAGTTCTTC; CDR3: CSVMGGQSSYNEQFF
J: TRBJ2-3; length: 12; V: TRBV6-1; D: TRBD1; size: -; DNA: TGTGCCAGCAGGCGACAGGGGGATACGCAGTATTTT; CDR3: CASRRQGDTQYF
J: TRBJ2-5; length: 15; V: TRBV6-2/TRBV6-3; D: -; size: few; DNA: TGTGCCAGCAGCCCAATGGGCCGAGGACAAGAGACCCAGTACTTC; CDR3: CASSPMGRGQETQYF
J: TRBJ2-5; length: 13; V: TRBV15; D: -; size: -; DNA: TGTGCCACCAGCAGGGGGGACGAAGAGACCCAGTACTTC; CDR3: CATSRGDEETQYF
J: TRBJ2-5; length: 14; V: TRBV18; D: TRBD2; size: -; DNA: TGTGCCAGCCGGAATAGCGGGGGGACGGAGACCCAGTACTTC; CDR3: CASRNSGGTETQYF
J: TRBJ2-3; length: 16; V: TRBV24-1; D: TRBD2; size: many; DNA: TGTGCCACCAGTGATCACCCTAGCGGAGACACAGATACGCAGTATTTT; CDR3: CATSDHPSGDTDTQYF
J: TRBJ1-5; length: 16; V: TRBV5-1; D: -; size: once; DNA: TGCGCCAGCAGCAATGGGTCGGGCCTTAGCAATCAGCCCCAGCATTTT; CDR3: CASSNGSGLSNQPQHF
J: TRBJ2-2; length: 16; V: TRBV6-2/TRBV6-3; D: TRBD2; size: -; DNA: TGTGCCAGCAGTTACAAGGCTAGCGGGAAGACCGGGGAGCTGTTTTTT; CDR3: CASSYKASGKTGELFF
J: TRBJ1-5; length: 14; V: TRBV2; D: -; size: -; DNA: TGTGCCGGCAGTGAAGAGCGGTCAGCTCAGCCCCAGCATTTT; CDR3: CAGSEERSAQPQHF
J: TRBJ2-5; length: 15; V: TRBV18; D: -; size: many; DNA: TGTGCCAGCTCATTAAGCCAGGGTGGAGCAGAGACCCAGTACTTC; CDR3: CASSLSQGGAETQYF
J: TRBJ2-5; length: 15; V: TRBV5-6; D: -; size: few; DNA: TGTGCCAGCAGCCTCGCAGGGGCTTACCAAGAGACCCAGTACTTC; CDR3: CASSLAGAYQETQYF
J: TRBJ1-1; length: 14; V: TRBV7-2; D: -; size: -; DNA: TGTGCCAGCAGCTCGACTGGGGGGAGGGTTGCAGCTTTCTTT; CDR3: CASSSTGGRVAAFF
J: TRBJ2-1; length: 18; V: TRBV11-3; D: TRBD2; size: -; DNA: TGTGCCAGCAGCTCAGGCACGCTAGCGGGGGGGCTCTACAATGAGCAGTTCTTC; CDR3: CASSSGTLAGGLYNEQFF
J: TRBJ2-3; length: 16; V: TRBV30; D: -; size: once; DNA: TGTGCCTGGAGTGTATCCGCCAGCGCCAACACAGATACGCAGTATTTT; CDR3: CAWSVSASANTDTQYF
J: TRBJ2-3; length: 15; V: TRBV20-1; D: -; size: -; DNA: TGCAGTGCTAGTGGGGGACGGGGGCACACAGATACGCAGTATTTT; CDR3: CSASGGRGHTDTQYF
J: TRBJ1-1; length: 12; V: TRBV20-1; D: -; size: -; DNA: TGCAGTGCTAGAGTTCTGAACACTGAAGCTTTCTTT; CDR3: CSARVLNTEAFF
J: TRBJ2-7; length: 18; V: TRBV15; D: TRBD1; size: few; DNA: TGTGCCACCAGCACTTACCCTTCCCGGGACAGGGGACCCTACGAGCAGTACTTC; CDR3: CATSTYPSRDRGPYEQYF
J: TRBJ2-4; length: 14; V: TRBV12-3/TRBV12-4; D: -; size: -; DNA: TGTGCCAGCAGTTTAGGAGGGGGCAAAAACATTCAGTACTTC; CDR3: CASSLGGGKNIQYF
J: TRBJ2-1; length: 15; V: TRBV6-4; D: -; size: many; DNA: TGTGCCAGCAGTGAGGAGGACCGCTCCTACAATGAGCAGTTCTTC; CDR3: CASSEEDRSYNEQFF
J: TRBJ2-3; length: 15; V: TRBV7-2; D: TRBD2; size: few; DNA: TGTGCCAGCAGCCAAGCGGCTAGCGGGGCAGATACGCAGTATTTT; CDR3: CASSQAASGADTQYF
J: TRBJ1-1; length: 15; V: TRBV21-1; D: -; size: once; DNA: TGTGCCAGCAGCAAAAGGAGGGCCCCGAACACTGAAGCTTTCTTT; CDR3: CASSKRRAPNTEAFF
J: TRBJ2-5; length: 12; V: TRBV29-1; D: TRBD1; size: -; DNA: TGCAGCGTCCGGACAGGGCAAGAGACCCAGTACTTC; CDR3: CSVRTGQETQYF
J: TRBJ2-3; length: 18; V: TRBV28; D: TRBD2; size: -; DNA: TGTGCCAGCAGTACTGGGACTAGCGGGAGGGTTGGAACAGATACGCAGTATTTT; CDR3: CASSTGTSGRVGTDTQYF
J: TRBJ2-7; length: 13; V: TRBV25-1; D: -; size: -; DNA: TGTGCCAGTCAAACCCTACAGGGATACGAGCAGTACTTC; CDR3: CASQTLQGYEQYF
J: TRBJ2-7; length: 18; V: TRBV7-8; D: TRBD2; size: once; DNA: TGTGCCAGCAGCTTAGGGACTAGCGGGCCGATAAGCTCCTACGAGCAGTACTTC; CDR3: CASSLGTSGPISSYEQYF
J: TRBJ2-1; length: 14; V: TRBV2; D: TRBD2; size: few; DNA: TGTGCCAGCACTGGGACTAGCGGGTACAATGAGCAGTTCTTC; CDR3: CASTGTSGYNEQFF
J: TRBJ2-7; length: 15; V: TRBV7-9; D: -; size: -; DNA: TGTGCCAGCAGCTTAGATTCCTTGAGCTCCTGCGAGCAGTACTTC; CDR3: CASSLDSLSSCEQYF